This T cell receptor beta chain came from a study of breast tumors, draining lymph nodes, adjacent tissues. In this sample, this clonotype turned up once. Antigen unknown. Samples came from axillary lymph nodes draining the breast cancer. TCRdb re-called the multiplex PCR reads with MiXCR, one entry per CDR3 protein. Of around 230,000 distinct CDR3 sequences in the sample, about 34% were seen once. Broader study findings: Data only fit, rather than demonstrated, lymph node origin of most tumor T cells. Tumor and nontumor repertoires were significantly more similar in luminal-like than in basal-like breast cancer. Tumor TCR diversity was below lymph nodes but above nontumor tissue. Data fit most tumor T cells coming from lymph node, expanding in tumor.

This CDR3 is built from 15 residues. V gave up 10 bases and J gave up 1 base; unmatched junction bases: 5. CDR1 and CDR2 (germline): KGHDR, SFDVKD. The chain joins TRBV24-1 to TRBJ2-2, with TRBD2 identical over 10 bases. The source of this sequence is a female donor with breast cancer. Some clones in this sample may be carry-over from other donors' samples. Sequences were obtained from axillary lymph node tissue. CDR3 nucleotide sequence: TGTGCCACAACGAGCGGGGGGGGGAACACCGGGGAGCTGTTTTTT. Protein product: CATTSGGGNTGELFF.